The 13 T cell receptor beta chains reported below all come from one sample, sequenced in a study of cytomegalovirus exposure and HLA in healthy donors. Primers: 60 Vbeta forward and 13 Jbeta reverse. Assay used: immunoSEQ multiplex PCR; TCRdb lists only in-frame clones, some missing. Of about 150,000 clones listed, about 84% are singletons. The sample consisted of PBMCs. The origin of the receptors is a middle-aged woman in good health and CMV-seropositive.

The gene calls are TRBV6-5 and TRBJ1-1; D perhaps matches TRBD1 (6 bases). With 6 bases removed from V and 3 bases from J, the gap between germline ends came to 17 bases. Per the germline V gene, CDR1 is MNHEY and CDR2 is SVGAGI. The CDR3 loop spans 15 amino acids. CDR3 amino acids: CASRVSGGQDTEAFF. DNA for the CDR3: TGTGCCAGCAGGGTCTCGGGGGGGCAGGACACTGAAGCTTTCTTT.

The chain recombines TRBV6-6 with TRBJ2-1; 11 positions match TRBD2. Germline lookup yields CDR1 MNHNY and CDR2 SVGAGI (reference sequence). Unmatched junction bases numbered 8, after V lost 6 bases and J lost 7 bases. The CDR3 length is 15 residues. CDR3 bases: TGTGCCAGCAGCCGAACTAGCGGGAGTAGGAATGAGCAGTTCTTC. Protein product: CASSRTSGSRNEQFF.

This clone has just a few counts. This chain connects TRBV19 to TRBJ1-5; D may be TRBD1 (5 bases). This CDR3 has 14 amino acids. V was clipped by 7 bases and J by 5 bases, with 15 bases between them. Germline V gene lookup returns CDR1 LNHDA and CDR2 SQIVND (reference sequence). The CDR3 DNA follows: TGTGCCAGTAAGACCAGGGTACAGGATCAGCCCCAGCATTTT. Translating gives CASKTRVQDQPQHF.

This clone was observed once. The V gene is TRBV13, the J gene TRBJ2-7; 11 bases are a match to TRBD2. The CDR3 totals 14 residues. Germline CDR1 PRHDT, CDR2 FYEKMQ (reference sequence). V was clipped by 5 bases and J by 3 bases; unmatched bases: 3. The CDR3 is CASSLSGRVYEQYF. CDR3 DNA sequence: TGTGCCAGCAGCCTTAGCGGGAGGGTCTACGAGCAGTACTTC. Combining the CDR3 with reference TRBV13 and TRBJ2-7 gives the whole variable domain AAGVIQSPRHLIKEKRETATLKCYPIPRHDTVYWYQQGPGQDPQFLISFYEKMQSDKGSIPDRFSAQQFSDYHSELNMSSLELGDSALYFCASSLSGRVYEQYFGPGTRLTVT.

The table lists this clone with a count of one. The gene calls are TRBV7-3 and TRBJ2-1; TRBD2 agrees at 10 bases. Trimming took 2 bases from V and 1 from J; bases not matched to a gene: 8. The CDR3 length is 18 residues. Looked up from germline, CDR1 is SGHTA and CDR2 is FQGTGA. The CDR3 DNA sequence: TGTGCCAGCAGCTTATGGGCTAGCGGGAGAGAATCCTACAATGAGCAGTTCTTC. As protein: CASSLWASGRESYNEQFF. The full variable domain, with the rest looked up from reference TRBV7-3 and TRBJ2-1, is GAGVSQTPSNKVTEKGKYVELRCDPISGHTALYWYRQSLGQGPEFLIYFQGTGAADDSGLPNDRFFAVRPEGSVSTLKIQRTERGDSAVYLCASSLWASGRESYNEQFFGPGTRLTVL.

This chain connects TRBV5-1 to TRBJ2-7, with TRBD1 matching over 7 bases. J was trimmed by 3 bases and V by 2 bases; bases with no gene match: 5. Germline CDR1 reads SGHRS; CDR2 reads YFSETQ. The CDR3 totals 14 residues. CDR3 sequence: CASSLSRDSYEQYF. In DNA, the CDR3 is TGCGCCAGCAGCTTATCACGGGACAGCTACGAGCAGTACTTC.

This chain joins TRBV7-9 and TRBJ2-6; 10 bases map to TRBD1. Looked up from germline, CDR1 is SEHNR and CDR2 is FQNEAQ (reference sequence). This CDR3 contains 15 residues. V was pared by 8 bases and J by 13 bases, with 14 bases of the junction left unmatched. The CDR3 sequence: CASHWTGGLRGVLTF. The CDR3, as DNA: TGTGCCAGCCATTGGACAGGGGGACTTCGAGGGGTCCTGACTTTC.

The chain is built from TRBV6-5 and TRBJ1-2, with D perhaps TRBD1 (6 bases). Germline V gives CDR1 MNHEY, CDR2 SVGAGI. V was shortened by 4 bases and J by 4 bases, with 19 bases between the two germline ends. The CDR3 is 16 amino acids. The CDR3 DNA reads TGTGCCAGCAGTTCGCAGCTCGGGACATCTTTCTATGGCTACACCTTC. Amino acid sequence: CASSSQLGTSFYGYTF.

This clone was picked up one time. The J gene is TRBJ2-3, the V gene TRBV11-2, with D hard to call. CDR3 length: 13 amino acids. Trimming removed 5 bases at V and 6 bases at J, with 12 bases between. Germline V lookup: CDR1 SGHAT, CDR2 FQNNGV. The CDR3 coding sequence is TGTGCCAGCAGCCCGTTACTTATGGATACGCAGTATTTT. It codes for CASSPLLMDTQYF.

The chain combines TRBV19 with TRBJ1-5; the match to TRBD1 covers 10 bases. Per the germline V gene, CDR1 is LNHDA and CDR2 is SQIVND (reference sequence). This CDR3 comprises 15 residues. With 5 bases clipped from V and 7 bases from J, the junction kept 8 bases outside the gene matches. The CDR3 reads CASSAGQGFQQPQHF. The CDR3 DNA follows: TGTGCCAGTAGTGCGGGACAGGGGTTCCAGCAGCCCCAGCATTTT.

The chain joins TRBV28 to TRBJ2-5, with D tentatively TRBD1 (7 bases). The CDR3 contains 15 residues. The V and J ends lost 7 bases and 6 bases respectively, with 21 bases between them. Germline V gene data show CDR1 as MDHEN and CDR2 as SYDVKM. CDR3: CASTPRGASGKTQYF. Written as DNA, the CDR3 is TGTGCCAGCACCCCCAGGGGGGCGTCTGGGAAGACCCAGTACTTC.

CDR3 DNA: TGCAGCGTTGGGGAGACTGGAAACACCATATATTTT. As protein: CSVGETGNTIYF. V is TRBV29-1 and J is TRBJ1-3, with D unresolved. This CDR3 region has 12 residues. Germline CDR1 reads SQVTM; CDR2 reads ANQGSEA. With 4 bases removed from V and 2 bases from J, the gap between germline ends came to 6 bases.

This clone was picked up a small number of times. The chain couples TRBV29-1 to TRBJ1-1; TRBD1 aligns across 9 bases. Trimming removed 6 bases from V and 4 bases from J; junction bases left unmatched: 9. Per the germline V gene, CDR1 is SQVTM and CDR2 is ANQGSEA. The CDR3 spans 14 residues. In nucleotides, the CDR3 is TGCAGCGTGCAGACAGGGGGTATCGGCACTGAAGCTTTCTTT. Translating it yields CSVQTGGIGTEAFF.